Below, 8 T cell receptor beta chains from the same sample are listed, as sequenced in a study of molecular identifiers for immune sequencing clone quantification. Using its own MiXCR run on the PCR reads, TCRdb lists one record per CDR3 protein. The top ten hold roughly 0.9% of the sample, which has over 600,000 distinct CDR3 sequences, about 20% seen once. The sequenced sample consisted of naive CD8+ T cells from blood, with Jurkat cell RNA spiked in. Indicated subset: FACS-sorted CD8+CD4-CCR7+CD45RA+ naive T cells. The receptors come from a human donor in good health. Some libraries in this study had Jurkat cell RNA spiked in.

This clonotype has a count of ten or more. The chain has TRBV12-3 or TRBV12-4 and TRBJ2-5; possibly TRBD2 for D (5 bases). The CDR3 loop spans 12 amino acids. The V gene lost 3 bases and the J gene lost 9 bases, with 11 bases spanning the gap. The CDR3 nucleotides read TGTGCCAGCAGTTTGCGTAGCGCGGCCCAGTACTTC. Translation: CASSLRSAAQYF.

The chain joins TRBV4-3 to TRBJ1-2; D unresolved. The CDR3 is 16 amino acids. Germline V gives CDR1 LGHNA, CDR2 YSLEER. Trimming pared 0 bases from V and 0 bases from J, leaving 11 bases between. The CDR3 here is CASSQDKVLANYGYTF. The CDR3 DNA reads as TGCGCCAGCAGCCAAGATAAGGTGCTAGCTAACTATGGCTACACCTTC.

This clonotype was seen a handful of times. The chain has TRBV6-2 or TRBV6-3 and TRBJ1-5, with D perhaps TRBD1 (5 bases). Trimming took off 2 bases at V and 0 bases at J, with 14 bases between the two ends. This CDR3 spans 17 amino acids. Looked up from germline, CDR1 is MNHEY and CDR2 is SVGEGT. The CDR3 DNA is TGTGCCAGCAGTTACGGGGGGACCCTTACTAGCAATCAGCCCCAGCATTTT. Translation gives CASSYGGTLTSNQPQHF.

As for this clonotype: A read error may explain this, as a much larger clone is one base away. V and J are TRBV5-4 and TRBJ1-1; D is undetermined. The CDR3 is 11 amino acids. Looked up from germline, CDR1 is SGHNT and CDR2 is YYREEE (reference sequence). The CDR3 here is CVSSLPGPLVF. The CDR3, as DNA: TGTGTCAGCAGCTTACCCGGGCCGCTGGTCTTT. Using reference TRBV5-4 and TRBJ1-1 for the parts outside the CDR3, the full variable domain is ETGVTQSPTHLIKTRGQQVTLRCSSQSGHNTVSWYQQALGQGPQFIFQYYREEENGRGNFPPRFSGLQFPNYSSELNVNALELDDSALYLCVSSLPGPLVFGQGTRLTVV.

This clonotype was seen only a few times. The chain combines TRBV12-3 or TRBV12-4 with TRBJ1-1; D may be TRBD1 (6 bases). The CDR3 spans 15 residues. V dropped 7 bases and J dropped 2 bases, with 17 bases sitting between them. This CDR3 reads CASNPGAGLNTEAFF. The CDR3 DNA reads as TGTGCCAGCAACCCGGGGGCCGGGCTAAACACTGAAGCTTTCTTT.

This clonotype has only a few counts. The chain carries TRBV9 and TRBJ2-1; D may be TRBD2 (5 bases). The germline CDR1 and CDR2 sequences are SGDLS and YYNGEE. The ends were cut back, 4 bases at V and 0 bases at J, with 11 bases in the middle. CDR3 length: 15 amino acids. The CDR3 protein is CASSPSSASYNEQFF. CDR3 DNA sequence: TGTGCCAGCAGCCCTAGCTCTGCCTCCTACAATGAGCAGTTCTTC.

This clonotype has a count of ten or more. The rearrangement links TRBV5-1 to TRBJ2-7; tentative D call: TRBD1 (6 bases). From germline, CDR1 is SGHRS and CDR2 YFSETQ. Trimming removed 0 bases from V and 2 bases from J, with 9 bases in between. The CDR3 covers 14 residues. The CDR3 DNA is TGCGCCAGCAGCTTGGTGACAGGCACCTACGAGCAGTACTTC. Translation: CASSLVTGTYEQYF.

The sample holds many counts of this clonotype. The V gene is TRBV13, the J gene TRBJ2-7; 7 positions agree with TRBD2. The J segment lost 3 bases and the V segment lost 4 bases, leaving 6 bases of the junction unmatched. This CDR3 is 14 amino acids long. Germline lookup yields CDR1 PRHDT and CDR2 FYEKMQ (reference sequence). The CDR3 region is CASSSIVAGYEQYF. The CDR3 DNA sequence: TGTGCCAGCAGCTCCATCGTAGCGGGCTACGAGCAGTACTTC.